This is a list of T cell receptor beta chains from one sample in a study of cytomegalovirus exposure and HLA in healthy donors. Sequenced by immunoSEQ multiplex PCR; TCRdb stores in-frame clones only, minus some. Seen here are 250,000 to 400,000 clones, over 75% observed once, and the top ten hold more than 0.95%. Sequenced: PBMCs. These receptors originate from a man aged 25-40 years in good health and CMV-seronegative. CDR3s include the opening cysteine and the closing phenylalanine or tryptophan. D genes are given only for firm matches. For some rows the clone size is stated as once, few or many, or as a class when expanded; others skip it.

abundance,v_gene,d_gene,j_gene,CDR3aa,CDR3nt
few,TRBV15,TRBD1,TRBJ2-7,CATSRDRTGPYEQYF,TGTGCCACCAGCAGAGACCGGACAGGGCCATACGAGCAGTACTTC
once,TRBV10-1,.,TRBJ1-2,CASSSDTSYGYTF,TGCGCCAGCAGTTCGGACACCAGCTATGGCTACACCTTC
.,TRBV7-9,.,TRBJ1-2,CASSFLNYGYTF,TGTGCCAGCAGCTTTCTAAACTATGGCTACACCTTC
.,TRBV19,TRBD1,TRBJ2-7,CASSFDRQGSSYEQYF,TGTGCCAGTAGTTTCGATCGACAGGGCAGCTCCTACGAGCAGTACTTC
.,TRBV10-3,.,TRBJ2-1,CAIRRAEYNEQFF,TGTGCCATCAGGCGGGCGGAGTACAATGAGCAGTTCTTC
.,TRBV6-5,TRBD1,TRBJ2-7,CASSYSGTGSYEQYF,TGTGCCAGCAGTTACTCGGGGACAGGGTCTTACGAGCAGTACTTC
.,TRBV4-3,.,TRBJ2-6,CASSQGHQSSGANVLTF,TGCGCCAGCAGCCAAGGACACCAGAGCTCTGGGGCCAACGTCCTGACTTTC
.,TRBV5-4,TRBD1,TRBJ2-5,CASSLPSGTEETQYF,TGTGCCAGCAGCTTGCCGTCCGGGACAGAAGAGACCCAGTACTTC
.,TRBV9,TRBD1,TRBJ2-1,CASSEGQGFNEQFF,TGTGCCAGCAGCGAGGGACAGGGGTTTAATGAGCAGTTCTTC
.,TRBV5-1,TRBD2,TRBJ2-3,CASSLSGGRGTDTQYF,TGCGCCAGCAGCTTGAGCGGGGGTAGGGGCACAGATACGCAGTATTTT
once,TRBV19,TRBD2,TRBJ2-7,CASSISGQRGGHYEQYF,TGTGCCAGTAGTATTTCGGGCCAGCGGGGGGGACACTACGAGCAGTACTTC
.,TRBV29-1,.,TRBJ1-3,CSVLDNNSGNTIYF,TGCAGCGTTTTGGACAACAACTCTGGAAACACCATATATTTT
.,TRBV6-5,.,TRBJ1-1,CASSYIGSGTEAFF,TGTGCCAGCAGTTACATTGGGTCGGGGACTGAAGCTTTCTTT
.,TRBV10-2,.,TRBJ1-1,CASSAGGARTEAFF,TGCGCCAGCAGTGCGGGGGGGGCTAGGACTGAAGCTTTCTTT
.,TRBV25-1,.,TRBJ2-1,CASTPLGGHSYNEQFF,TGTGCCAGCACCCCCCTCGGCGGGCACTCCTACAATGAGCAGTTCTTC
once,TRBV10-1,TRBD1,TRBJ1-1,CASSPGTGVAEAFF,TGCGCCAGCAGCCCCGGGACAGGGGTCGCTGAAGCTTTCTTT
.,TRBV7-8,TRBD1,TRBJ2-3,CASSLGQLSTDTQYF,TGTGCCAGCAGCCTGGGACAGCTTTCCACAGATACGCAGTATTTT
.,TRBV5-6,.,TRBJ2-7,CASSLGTTYEQYF,TGTGCCAGCAGCTTGGGAACTACCTACGAGCAGTACTTC
.,TRBV19,.,TRBJ1-3,CAGLTGNTIYF,TGTGCCGGCCTGACTGGAAACACCATATATTTT
.,TRBV5-5,TRBD1,TRBJ2-1,CASSSGTGNYNEQFF,TGTGCCAGCAGTTCGGGGACAGGGAACTACAATGAGCAGTTCTTC
once,TRBV27,.,TRBJ2-7,CASSLAGAYEQYF,TGTGCCAGCAGTCTCGCGGGGGCGTACGAGCAGTACTTC
.,TRBV7-8,TRBD1,TRBJ2-3,CASSLTAWDRAITDTQYF,TGTGCCAGCAGCTTAACTGCTTGGGACAGGGCCATCACAGATACGCAGTATTTT
.,TRBV4-3,.,TRBJ2-7,CASSQDVGQSGGQYF,TGCGCCAGCAGCCAAGATGTCGGGCAGAGCGGAGGGCAGTACTTC
.,TRBV5-1,.,TRBJ2-7,CASSSISYEQYF,TGCGCCAGCAGCTCCATCTCCTACGAGCAGTACTTC
.,TRBV6-5,.,TRBJ1-6,CASSLDTVGFSLHF,TGTGCCAGCAGTTTGGACACCGTCGGGTTTTCCCTCCACTTT
.,TRBV7-2,TRBD1,TRBJ2-1,CASRPPGTGTYNEQFF,TGTGCCAGCAGGCCACCCGGGACAGGGACTTACAATGAGCAGTTCTTC
.,TRBV29-1,.,TRBJ2-2,CSVGQGFNAGELFF,TGCAGCGTTGGGCAGGGGTTTAACGCGGGGGAGCTGTTTTTT
.,TRBV7-2,.,TRBJ2-1,CAGGTASYNEQFF,TGTGCCGGAGGAACAGCCTCCTACAATGAGCAGTTCTTC
.,TRBV5-1,.,TRBJ2-4,CASSLVPGSSKNIQYF,TGCGCCAGCAGCTTGGTTCCAGGTTCGTCCAAAAACATTCAGTACTTC
.,TRBV6-6,.,TRBJ2-3,CASRLQGQADTQYF,TGTGCCAGCAGACTACAGGGTCAGGCAGATACGCAGTATTTT
.,TRBV5-1,.,TRBJ1-6,CASSSEDRLINSPLHF,TGCGCCAGCAGCTCAGAAGACAGGTTAATCAATTCACCCCTCCACTTT
.,TRBV10-3,.,TRBJ1-5,CAISESSGDQPQHF,TGTGCCATCAGTGAGTCGTCCGGGGATCAGCCCCAGCATTTT
.,TRBV18,.,TRBJ1-4,CASSPYEAYANEKLFF,TGTGCCAGCTCACCATATGAAGCGTACGCAAATGAAAAACTGTTTTTT
.,TRBV29-1,.,TRBJ1-2,CSAMDTSGGGYTF,TGCAGCGCAATGGACACGTCGGGCGGTGGCTACACCTTC
.,TRBV9,TRBD2,TRBJ2-7,CASSVDLAGYEQYF,TGTGCCAGCAGCGTAGATCTAGCGGGGTACGAGCAGTACTTC
.,TRBV5-1,.,TRBJ1-1,CASSKPGQGTEAFF,TGCGCCAGCAGCAAACCGGGACAAGGCACTGAAGCTTTCTTT
few,TRBV25-1,.,TRBJ1-3,CALPHREGNTIYF,TGTGCACTACCACACAGGGAAGGAAACACCATATATTTT
.,TRBV13,.,TRBJ2-5,CASSPDRTQETQYF,TGTGCCAGCAGCCCTGACAGGACACAAGAGACCCAGTACTTC
few,TRBV6-5,.,TRBJ1-2,CASSPGTRGYTF,TGTGCCAGCAGCCCAGGTACACGTGGCTACACCTTC
.,TRBV15,.,TRBJ2-7,CATSAGTPRYEQYF,TGTGCCACCAGCGCCGGGACACCCCGCTACGAGCAGTACTTC
.,TRBV7-9,TRBD1,TRBJ1-1,CASSTTGKNTEAFF,TGTGCCAGCAGCACGACAGGGAAGAACACTGAAGCTTTCTTT